The 9 T cell receptor beta chains below all came from one sample that was sequenced in a study of technical replicates of blood from a handful of donors. Only in-frame clones appear in the TCRdb table, and some are missing; sequencing was by immunoSEQ multiplex PCR. The sample shows around 86,000 clones, about 96% of them seen only once. The sequenced material came from T cells isolated from PBMCs. These receptors were taken from a human donor in good health.

J is TRBJ1-1 and V is TRBV6-5; no clear D gene. V was pared by 4 bases and J by 4 bases, with 10 bases between. The CDR3 is 13 amino acids. The germline CDR1 and CDR2 sequences are MNHEY and SVGAGI. The CDR3 coding sequence is TGTGCCAGCAGTTCGCCCTTACTCACTGAAGCTTTCTTT. It translates to CASSSPLLTEAFF.

The chain has TRBV6-5 and TRBJ2-1; 14 nucleotides align to TRBD2. Germline V gene data show CDR1 as MNHEY and CDR2 as SVGAGI. CDR3 length: 15 amino acids. The ends lost 10 bases at V and 9 bases at J; junction bases unmatched: 11. The CDR3 here is CAIQPTSGRAGEQFF. Here the CDR3 DNA reads TGTGCCATTCAACCGACTAGCGGGAGGGCCGGTGAGCAGTTCTTC.

The rearrangement uses TRBV19 and TRBJ1-4, with unresolved D. The germline V and J ends were trimmed by 2 bases and 7 bases, with 8 bases remaining between them. The CDR3 length is 13 residues. Germline values: CDR1 LNHDA, CDR2 SQIVND (reference sequence). CDR3 amino acids: CASSIFPGEKLFF. As DNA, the CDR3 is TGTGCCAGTAGTATATTCCCGGGTGAAAAACTGTTTTTT.

This sequence joins TRBV4-2 and TRBJ2-3; 12 nucleotides match TRBD2. Germline values: CDR1 LGHNA, CDR2 YNFKEQ. V shed 0 bases, J shed 6 bases, and the junction held 10 bases outside the gene matches. This CDR3 contains 18 residues. CDR3 region: CASSQDFLTSGSFDTQYF. CDR3 coding DNA: TGTGCCAGCAGCCAAGATTTTTTGACTAGCGGGAGTTTTGATACGCAGTATTTT.

The chain links TRBV5-1 to TRBJ1-3; D ambiguous. Germline V CDR1 and CDR2: SGHRS, YFSETQ. V was shortened by 0 bases and J by 0 bases, with 10 bases between the two germline ends. The CDR3 extends over 16 amino acids. CDR3 sequence (DNA): TGCGCCAGCAGCTTGGATGGGCGCCTCTCTGGAAACACCATATATTTT. Residues: CASSLDGRLSGNTIYF. The complete variable domain, with remaining parts taken from reference TRBV5-1 and TRBJ1-3, reads KAGVTQTPRYLIKTRGQQVTLSCSPISGHRSVSWYQQTPGQGLQFLFEYFSETQRNKGNFPGRFSGRQFSNSRSEMNVSTLELGDSALYLCASSLDGRLSGNTIYFGEGSWLTVV.

The chain has TRBV19 and TRBJ2-5; 14 bases map to TRBD2. This CDR3 has 17 residues. J lost 1 base, V lost 3 bases, and 4 bases had no gene match. Germline V gene sequence: CDR1 LNHDA, CDR2 SQIVND (reference sequence). CDR3: CASSISGLAGGQETQYF. CDR3 nucleotides: TGTGCCAGTAGTATCAGCGGACTAGCGGGGGGCCAAGAGACCCAGTACTTC.

This clone showed up just a few times. The V gene is TRBV29-1, the J gene TRBJ1-1; 7 positions agree with TRBD1. The V gene end was trimmed by 3 bases and the J gene end by 1 base; junction bases not matched to a gene: 5. The CDR3 runs to 14 residues. CDR1 is SQVTM, CDR2 ANQGSEA, per germline. The CDR3 DNA reads as TGCAGCGTTGATATAGGGGGCCCGAACACTGAAGCTTTCTTT. It specifies CSVDIGGPNTEAFF.

The chain carries TRBV30 and TRBJ1-1; D remains unclear. Germline V gene data show CDR1 as GTSNPN and CDR2 as SVGIG (reference sequence). The CDR3 covers 14 residues. Trimming cost V 2 bases and J 1 base, with 11 bases left between them. The DNA of the CDR3 is TGTGCCTGGAGTTTCCCGACTAGGAACACTGAAGCTTTCTTT. This encodes CAWSFPTRNTEAFF. The full variable domain, completed using reference TRBV30 and TRBJ1-1, is SQTIHQWPATLVQPVGSPLSLECTVEGTSNPNLYWYRQAAGRGLQLLFYSVGIGQISSEVPQNLSASRPQDRQFILSSKKLLLSDSGFYLCAWSFPTRNTEAFFGQGTRLTVV.

The rearrangement links TRBV5-1 to TRBJ1-2, with D possibly matching TRBD1 (5 bases). The CDR3 has 12 residues. V dropped 5 bases and J dropped 4 bases, with 9 bases sitting between them. CDR1 SGHRS and CDR2 YFSETQ come from the germline V gene. The CDR3 DNA follows: TGCGCCAGCAGGTCGACAGTCTATGGCTACACCTTC. Its translation: CASRSTVYGYTF.